Presented here are 5 T cell receptor beta chains from one specimen sequenced in a study of T cell changes during pregnancy in multiple sclerosis. The protocol was immunoSEQ multiplex PCR, while the TCRdb copy is restricted to in-frame clones and leaves out a portion. The sample has roughly 48,000 clones, 85% to 95% seen once. The source was CD4+ T cells from peripheral blood mononuclear cells, collected in the second trimester of pregnancy. These TCRs come from a female donor in good health, enrolled as a control in a pregnancy study.

This CDR3 is CASSLEQGAGGYTF. CDR3 nucleotide sequence: TGTGCCAGCAGCTTGGAACAGGGGGCGGGTGGCTACACCTTC. The gene calls are TRBV5-4 and TRBJ1-2, with TRBD1 matching over 9 bases. This CDR3 is 14 amino acids long. V trimming: 0 bases; J trimming: 7 bases; junction bases outside the gene matches: 4. Germline-derived CDR1 and CDR2 are SGHNT and YYREEE (reference sequence). The complete variable domain, with remaining parts taken from reference TRBV5-4 and TRBJ1-2, reads ETGVTQSPTHLIKTRGQQVTLRCSSQSGHNTVSWYQQALGQGPQFIFQYYREEENGRGNFPPRFSGLQFPNYSSELNVNALELDDSALYLCASSLEQGAGGYTFGSGTRLTVV.

The V and J genes are TRBV5-1 and TRBJ2-7; weak D call: TRBD1 (6 bases). Germline V gene sequence: CDR1 SGHRS, CDR2 YFSETQ. There are 13 residues in the CDR3. V lost 4 bases to trimming and J lost 7 bases, with 15 bases between them. CDR3 amino acids: CASSPGLDREQYF. The CDR3 nucleotides are TGCGCCAGCAGCCCGGGCCTCGACAGGGAGCAGTACTTC.

The sample holds a few counts of this clone. V usage is TRBV19 and J usage is TRBJ1-3; tentative D call: TRBD1 (6 bases). V lost 3 bases and J 0 bases, leaving 9 bases between the germline ends. CDR1 and CDR2 (germline): LNHDA, SQIVND (reference sequence). The CDR3 spans 15 residues. The CDR3 reads CASSMDRFSGNTIYF. CDR3 coding DNA: TGTGCCAGTAGTATGGACAGATTCTCTGGAAACACCATATATTTT.

The chain uses TRBV27 and TRBJ1-2; 7 bases agree with TRBD1. With V trimmed by 6 bases and J by 5 bases, 12 bases remained unmatched. In germline, CDR1 is MNHEY, CDR2 SMNVEV (reference sequence). The CDR3 has 15 residues. In nucleotides, the CDR3 is TGTGCCAGCAGCTCCCTGACAGGGAAGGTTTATGGCTACACCTTC. Its translation: CASSSLTGKVYGYTF.

Comments on this clone: It is unclear where the CDR3 begins or ends on the DNA, so no DNA is shown, and the CDR3 is as TCRdb lists it. The chain joins TRBV28 to TRBJ2-7; TRBD2 is the table's D call, not checked against the DNA. The length of the CDR3 is 13 amino acids, counting both ends. CDR1 is MDHEN and CDR2 is SYDVKM in the germline V gene. CDR3 protein: CASSSGGPYEQYF.